A single sample is the source of the 5 T cell receptor beta chains below, sequenced in a study of blood T cell repertoires in COVID-19. Measured with immunoSEQ multiplex PCR; TCRdb has only the in-frame clones, and not every one. This table holds some 250,000 clones, roughly 87% found once. Sequenced sample: peripheral blood. The receptors derive from a woman in her thirties with acute or convalescent COVID-19.

A remark on this clone: In the same sample, other DNA sequences code for this CDR3. CDR3 nucleotide sequence: TGCAGCGTAGGACAGGGCGTTTACGAGCAGTACTTC. Translation gives CSVGQGVYEQYF. This chain links TRBV29-1 with TRBJ2-7, with 8 bases aligning to TRBD1. CDR3 length: 12 residues. The V gene end was trimmed by 6 bases and the J gene end by 4 bases; junction bases not matched to a gene: 5. The germline gives CDR1 SQVTM, CDR2 ANQGSEA.

The DNA for the CDR3 is TGTGCCAGCCACCACTCAGTAGCGGGGACTTACGAGCAGTACTTC. Translating gives CASHHSVAGTYEQYF. The chain carries TRBV28 and TRBJ2-7; TRBD2 matches 8 bases. V trimming: 8 bases; J trimming: 4 bases; junction bases outside the gene matches: 13. Germline-derived CDR1 and CDR2 are MDHEN and SYDVKM. CDR3 length: 15 residues.

The chain joins TRBV10-1 to TRBJ1-1; D is ambiguous. Trimming took off 2 bases at V and 5 bases at J, with 12 bases between the two ends. Germline V gene data show CDR1 as WNHNN and CDR2 as SYGVQD (reference sequence). The CDR3 extends over 14 amino acids. The DNA of the CDR3 is TGCGCCAGCAGTGAGGCGGGCAGTGGGACTGAAGCTTTCTTT. This sequence encodes CASSEAGSGTEAFF.

The chain employs TRBV5-8 and TRBJ2-7, with 10 nucleotides matching TRBD1. V shed 5 bases and J 1 base; nucleotides not matched to a gene: 12. This CDR3 comprises 17 residues. Germline CDR1 and CDR2: SGHTS and YDEGEE. The CDR3 DNA sequence: TGTGCCAGCAGACCCAACCCCGGGACAGGGGATTCCTACGAGCAGTACTTC. The encoded protein is CASRPNPGTGDSYEQYF.

Only a few counts were recorded for this clone. The V gene is TRBV19, the J gene TRBJ1-2; no clear D. The CDR3 length is 13 residues. The V end lost 1 base, the J end lost 4 bases, and 7 bases lay between the germline ends. Germline V gene data show CDR1 as LNHDA and CDR2 as SQIVND (reference sequence). In nucleotides, the CDR3 is TGTGCCAGTAGTATAGGCAGGTCCTATGGCTACACCTTC. Translated, it gives CASSIGRSYGYTF. Full variable domain (remainder filled in from reference TRBV19 and TRBJ1-2): DGGITQSPKYLFRKEGQNVTLSCEQNLNHDAMYWYRQDPGQGLRLIYYSQIVNDFQKGDIAEGYSVSREKKESFPLTVTSAQKNPTAFYLCASSIGRSYGYTFGSGTRLTVV.